The 24 T cell receptor beta chains below were found in one sample sequenced in a study of radiation and T cells in renal cell carcinoma. Sample treatment: treatment-naive control, cytoreductive nephrectomy. Clones were sequenced by immunoSEQ multiplex PCR, and TCRdb holds only the in-frame ones, with some missing. The table lists about 16,000 clones, about 58% of them singletons, with about 10% in the top ten. The sample consisted of tumor tissue, taken from a patient whose treatment was nephrectomy without radiotherapy. These receptors all come from a man aged 40-55 years with renal cell carcinoma.

This clone came up a few times. The CDR3 DNA reads as TGTGCCAGCAGTTCCGACGCCTACGAGCAGTACTTC. Protein product: CASSSDAYEQYF. The rearrangement joins TRBV28 to TRBJ2-7; no firm D call. The CDR3 runs 12 residues. Trimming removed 4 bases at V and 2 bases at J, with 6 bases between. Germline loops: CDR1 MDHEN, CDR2 SYDVKM.

The V call is TRBV2, the J call TRBJ1-3; D uncertain. The CDR3 extends over 15 amino acids. Germline V gene sequence: CDR1 SNHLY, CDR2 FYNNEI. V was shortened by 7 bases and J by 0 bases, with 13 bases between the two germline ends. The CDR3 DNA is TGTGCCAGCACCTTCGAACCAGGCTCTGGAAACACCATATATTTT. This sequence encodes CASTFEPGSGNTIYF.

The chain links TRBV18 to TRBJ2-7; weak D call: TRBD1 (6 bases). The CDR3 has 12 amino acids. Trimming shortened V by 5 bases and J by 6 bases, and 11 bases separated the two germline ends. Looked up from germline, CDR1 is KGHSH and CDR2 is LQKENI. Written as DNA, the CDR3 is TGTGCCAGCTCATCCAGGGGTGGCGAGCAGTACTTC. Its protein product is CASSSRGGEQYF.

This clone was detected once. This chain connects TRBV11-2 to TRBJ2-2; TRBD2 matches at 12 bases. After removal of 5 bases from V and 3 bases from J, the junction contained 4 bases not matched to a gene. Germline CDR1 is SGHAT and CDR2 is FQNNGV. CDR3 length equals 16 residues. The CDR3 nucleotides read TGTGCCAGCAGCAGAAGGACTAGCGGGGACACCGGGGAGCTGTTTTTT. Translation: CASSRRTSGDTGELFF.

This chain joins TRBV10-1 and TRBJ1-6; 7 bases line up with TRBD1. Trimming removed 3 bases from V and 6 bases from J; junction bases left unmatched: 11. The CDR3 spans 17 residues. The germline V gene has CDR1 WNHNN and CDR2 SYGVQD (reference sequence). The CDR3 DNA sequence: TGCGCCAGCAGTGACCATCTAGCCAGGGACAGTAATTCACCCCTCCACTTT. This encodes CASSDHLARDSNSPLHF.

The chain links TRBV19 to TRBJ2-3; 10 bases match TRBD2. After removal of 6 bases from V and 2 bases from J, the junction contained 2 bases not matched to a gene. Germline V gene data show CDR1 as LNHDA and CDR2 as SQIVND (reference sequence). This CDR3 region has 14 residues. The CDR3 bases are TGTGCCAGTAGGACTAGCGGGCCCACAGATACGCAGTATTTT. Translating gives CASRTSGPTDTQYF.

This chain links TRBV29-1 with TRBJ2-7; 8 bases agree with TRBD2. The CDR3 has 16 residues. J lost 0 bases, V lost 7 bases, and 14 bases had no gene match. CDR1 and CDR2 (germline): SQVTM, ANQGSEA. The CDR3 region has the DNA TGCAGCGCTTGGATGTTCGGGGGGGAGAACTCCTACGAGCAGTACTTC. Translation: CSAWMFGGENSYEQYF.

By its share, this clone is medium-sized. This chain uses TRBV9 with TRBJ2-7; 8 nucleotides line up with TRBD2. V shed 0 bases, J shed 4 bases, and the junction held 6 bases outside the gene matches. The germline gives CDR1 SGDLS, CDR2 YYNGEE. The CDR3 covers 15 residues. The DNA of the CDR3 is TGTGCCAGCAGCGTAGACAGCGGGGGTTTGTACGAGCAGTACTTC. It is translated as CASSVDSGGLYEQYF. Together with reference TRBV9 and TRBJ2-7, the CDR3 gives the full variable domain: DSGVTQTPKHLITATGQRVTLRCSPRSGDLSVYWYQQSLDQGLQFLIQYYNGEERAKGNILERFSAQQFPDLHSELNLSSLELGDSALYFCASSVDSGGLYEQYFGPGTRLTVT.

The J gene is TRBJ1-1, the V gene TRBV6-4; no clear D gene. CDR3 length equals 13 residues. Trimming cost V 4 bases and J 0 bases, with 6 bases left between them. Germline V gene sequence: CDR1 MRHNA, CDR2 SNTAGT. CDR3 DNA sequence: TGTGCCAGCAGTGCCAACATGAACACTGAAGCTTTCTTT. Protein: CASSANMNTEAFF.

The V and J genes are TRBV5-1 and TRBJ2-1, with D perhaps matching TRBD1 or TRBD2 (5 bases each). Deletions cut 5 bases from V and 4 bases from J, with 19 bases between. CDR3 length: 16 amino acids. Looked up from germline, CDR1 is SGHRS and CDR2 is YFSETQ. The CDR3 protein is CASSSGQPLWYNEQFF. As DNA, the CDR3 is TGCGCCAGCAGTTCGGGGCAGCCCCTCTGGTACAATGAGCAGTTCTTC.

The chain joins TRBV6-6 to TRBJ2-7, with D possibly being TRBD1 (6 bases). With 0 bases removed from V and 5 bases from J, the gap between germline ends came to 14 bases. The germline V gene encodes CDR1 MNHNY and CDR2 SVGAGI (reference sequence). The CDR3 consists of 15 residues. CDR3 coding DNA: TGTGCCAGCAGTTACTCGATACAGGGTCGGGACGAGCAGTACTTC. It codes for CASSYSIQGRDEQYF.

This clone came up a few times. CDR3 region: CASRAGPEQFF. DNA of the CDR3: TGTGCCAGCAGGGCCGGGCCAGAGCAGTTCTTC. This sequence joins TRBV6-1 and TRBJ2-1; D unresolved. V was shortened by 6 bases and J by 10 bases, with 10 bases between the two germline ends. From germline, CDR1 is MNHNS and CDR2 SASEGT. The CDR3 loop spans 11 amino acids.

The chain carries TRBV30 and TRBJ2-5; D gene uncertain. This CDR3 is built from 15 residues. Germline V gene lookup returns CDR1 GTSNPN and CDR2 SVGIG (reference sequence). V was shortened by 2 bases and J by 2 bases, with 15 bases between the two germline ends. The CDR3 here is CAWSPWQSGQETQYF. In nucleotides, the CDR3 is TGTGCCTGGAGTCCATGGCAGTCCGGTCAAGAGACCCAGTACTTC.

This chain joins TRBV5-4 and TRBJ2-5, with a possible D match to TRBD2 (7 bases). The V and J ends lost 4 bases and 2 bases respectively, with 15 bases between them. The CDR3 sequence is 15 residues long. CDR1 is SGHNT and CDR2 is YYREEE in the germline V gene (reference sequence). DNA for the CDR3: TGTGCCAGCAGCCCCTGGGGGGGGGCTCAAGAGACCCAGTACTTC. Residues: CASSPWGGAQETQYF.

V and J are TRBV6-5 and TRBJ1-2, with D maybe TRBD1 (6 bases). This CDR3 has 13 amino acids. V was cut by 4 bases and J by 0 bases, with 6 bases left in between. Germline V gives CDR1 MNHEY, CDR2 SVGAGI. CDR3 loop: CASSWTANYGYTF. The CDR3 nucleotides read TGTGCCAGCAGTTGGACAGCTAACTATGGCTACACCTTC.

The CDR3 loop is CASSLKGLPYF. The CDR3 DNA sequence: TGTGCCAGCAGTTTAAAGGGGTTGCCGTACTTC. The chain has TRBV28 and TRBJ2-7; possibly TRBD1 for D (5 bases). There are 11 residues in the CDR3. The V end lost 2 bases, the J end lost 12 bases, and 11 bases lay between the germline ends. The germline V gene encodes CDR1 MDHEN and CDR2 SYDVKM.

The chain carries TRBV28 and TRBJ2-2, with D perhaps being TRBD1 or TRBD2 (5 bases each). The CDR3 length is 15 residues. The germline V and J ends were trimmed by 2 bases and 5 bases, with 12 bases remaining between them. Germline loops: CDR1 MDHEN, CDR2 SYDVKM. The CDR3 loop reads CASSLNLAGTGELFF. CDR3 sequence (DNA): TGTGCCAGCAGTTTAAATCTAGCAGGGACCGGGGAGCTGTTTTTT.

The chain has TRBV6-5 and TRBJ1-1; maybe TRBD1 (5 bases). CDR1 MNHEY and CDR2 SVGAGI come from the germline V gene. Between the trimmed V and J ends, which lost 0 bases and 2 bases, there was a span of 13 bases. The CDR3 spans 16 residues. The DNA of the CDR3 is TGTGCCAGCAGTTACTCTTCTGGGGCGCGAAACACTGAAGCTTTCTTT. Amino acids: CASSYSSGARNTEAFF.

The DNA for the CDR3 is TGTGCCAGCAGCTTATTTGGGACAGGGGAAAATTCACCCCTCCACTTT. It specifies CASSLFGTGENSPLHF. This chain joins TRBV7-8 and TRBJ1-6; 10 positions agree with TRBD1. Germline V gene lookup returns CDR1 SGHVS and CDR2 FQNEAQ. The V gene end was trimmed by 2 bases and the J gene end by 7 bases; junction bases not matched to a gene: 5. This CDR3 is 16 amino acids long.

The chain links TRBV27 to TRBJ2-7; 7 positions agree with TRBD2. Germline V gene lookup returns CDR1 MNHEY and CDR2 SMNVEV (reference sequence). Germline trimming cut 3 bases from V and 3 bases from J; bases unmatched to any gene: 11. This CDR3 comprises 16 residues. The CDR3 nucleotides are TGTGCCAGCAGTTTCTCACTAGCGCGGAGCAGCTACGAGCAGTACTTC. The encoded protein is CASSFSLARSSYEQYF.

The chain combines TRBV5-1 with TRBJ2-1, with a possible D match to TRBD1 (6 bases). The germline V gene encodes CDR1 SGHRS and CDR2 YFSETQ. V dropped 1 base and J dropped 7 bases, with 12 bases sitting between them. This CDR3 contains 14 residues. The CDR3 here is CASSLSTGLNEQFF. In nucleotides, the CDR3 is TGCGCCAGCAGCTTGTCAACAGGGCTTAATGAGCAGTTCTTC. Combining the CDR3 with reference TRBV5-1 and TRBJ2-1 gives the whole variable domain KAGVTQTPRYLIKTRGQQVTLSCSPISGHRSVSWYQQTPGQGLQFLFEYFSETQRNKGNFPGRFSGRQFSNSRSEMNVSTLELGDSALYLCASSLSTGLNEQFFGPGTRLTVL.

This chain connects TRBV29-1 to TRBJ1-2, with TRBD1 matching 8 bases. The V and J ends lost 2 bases and 7 bases, in that order; junction bases with no gene match: 6. Per the germline V gene, CDR1 is SQVTM and CDR2 is ANQGSEA. This CDR3 region has 13 residues. This chain's CDR3 is CSVEPADRGGYTF. The CDR3 nucleotides are TGCAGCGTTGAACCGGCCGACAGGGGTGGCTACACCTTC.

In this sample, this clone turned up a few times. This chain connects TRBV4-1 to TRBJ1-5; 11 nucleotides agree with TRBD1. The CDR3 contains 15 residues. Germline V lookup: CDR1 MGHRA, CDR2 YSYEKL. J gave up 5 bases and V 3 bases, and 3 bases lay outside the gene matches. DNA for the CDR3: TGCGCCAGCAGCCATAGGGACAGGGGGGATCAGCCCCAGCATTTT. It yields the protein CASSHRDRGDQPQHF.

The chain joins TRBV28 to TRBJ2-7; D is unclear. Germline CDR1 reads MDHEN; CDR2 reads SYDVKM. The CDR3 totals 12 residues. V was shortened by 7 bases and J by 3 bases, with 10 bases between the two germline ends. CDR3 loop: CASTVDGYEQYF. Written as DNA, the CDR3 is TGTGCCAGCACCGTGGACGGCTACGAGCAGTACTTC.